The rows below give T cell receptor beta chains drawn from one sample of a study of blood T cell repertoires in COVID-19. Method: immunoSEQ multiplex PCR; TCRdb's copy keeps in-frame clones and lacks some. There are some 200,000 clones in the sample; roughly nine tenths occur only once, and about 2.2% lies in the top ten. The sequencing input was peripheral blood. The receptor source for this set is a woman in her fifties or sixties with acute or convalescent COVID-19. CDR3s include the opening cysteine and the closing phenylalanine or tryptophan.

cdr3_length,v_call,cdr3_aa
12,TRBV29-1,CSAGQVGAEAFF
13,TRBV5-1,CASSLALSGELFF
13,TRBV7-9,CASSLNRGQPQHF
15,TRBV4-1,CASSLRTGAFYEQYF
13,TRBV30,CAWADRGREKLFF
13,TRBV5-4,CASSFSLNTEAFF
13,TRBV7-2,CASSLALNEKLFF
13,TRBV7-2,CASGLASGGELFF
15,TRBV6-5,CASSYSYLNTDTQYF
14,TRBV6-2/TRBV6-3,CASSSGQVSSGYTF
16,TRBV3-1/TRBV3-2,CASSRGLAGGPGEQYF
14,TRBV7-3,CASSMDYLTDTQYF
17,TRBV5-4,CASSLGLANPNTGELFF
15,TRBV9,CASSVGPQGNYGYTF
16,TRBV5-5,CASSLETSGGRHTQYF
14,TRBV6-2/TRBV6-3,CASSYGDRPGKLFF
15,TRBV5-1,CASSLYGGRDQPQHF
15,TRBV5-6,CASSLGHVGGQPQHF
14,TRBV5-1,CASSLALEGNEQFF
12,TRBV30,CACLSSGNTIYF
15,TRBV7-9,CASSVSGRGTDTQYF
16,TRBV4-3,CASSQDGGGGASEQYF
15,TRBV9,CASSVDPGRSNEQFF
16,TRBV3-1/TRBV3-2,CASSQDGQGVYNEQFF
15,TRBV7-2,CASSFTVTGVHGYTF
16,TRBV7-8,CASSLQLSDTQAEQFF
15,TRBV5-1,CASSLSGHSTDTQYF
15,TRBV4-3,CASSQEGTENYGYTF
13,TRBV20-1,CSASRGFDYGYTF